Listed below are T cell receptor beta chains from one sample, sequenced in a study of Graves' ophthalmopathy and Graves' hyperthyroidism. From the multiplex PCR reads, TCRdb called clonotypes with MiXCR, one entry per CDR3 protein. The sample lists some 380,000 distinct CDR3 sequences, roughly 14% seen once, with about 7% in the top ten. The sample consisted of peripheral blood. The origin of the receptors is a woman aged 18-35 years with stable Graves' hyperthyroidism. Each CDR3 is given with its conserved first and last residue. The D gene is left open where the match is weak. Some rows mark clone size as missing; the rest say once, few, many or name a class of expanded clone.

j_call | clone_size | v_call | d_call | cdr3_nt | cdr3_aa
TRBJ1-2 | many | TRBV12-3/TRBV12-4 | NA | TGTGCCAGCAGTTTCGGCCGGAAGGGACGGCCCTATGGCTACACCTTC | CASSFGRKGRPYGYTF
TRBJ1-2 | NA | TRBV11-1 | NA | TGTGCCAGCAGCCGCCTCGGGGAGGGACCTAACTATGGCTACACCTTC | CASSRLGEGPNYGYTF
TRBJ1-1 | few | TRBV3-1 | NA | TGTGCCAGCAGCCAAGGGGTTCAGGGAAAAGCTTTCTTT | CASSQGVQGKAFF
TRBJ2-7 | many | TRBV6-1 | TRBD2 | TGTGCCAGCAACAAGCGGGGAGTCCCCTACGAGCAGTACTTC | CASNKRGVPYEQYF
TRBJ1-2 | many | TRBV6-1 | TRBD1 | TGTGCCAGCAGTCCTCAGGGGGACTATGGCTACACCTTC | CASSPQGDYGYTF
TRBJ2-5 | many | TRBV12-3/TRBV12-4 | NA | TGTGCCAGCAGTTCCCAGGGGCGGGGGGAGACCCAGTACTTC | CASSSQGRGETQYF
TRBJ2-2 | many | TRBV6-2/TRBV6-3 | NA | TGTGCCAGCAGTTACTCGACGTTGTCGGCGATAAGGGGTATCGGGGAGCTGTTTTTT | CASSYSTLSAIRGIGELFF
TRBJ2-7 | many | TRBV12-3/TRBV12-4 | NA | TGTGCCAGCAGTGGGGGGAGCCGCAAGGCAGACTACGAGCAGTACTTC | CASSGGSRKADYEQYF
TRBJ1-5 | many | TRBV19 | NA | TGTGCCAGTAGGGACAGAGACCGCGGGGGGCCCCAGCATTTT | CASRDRDRGGPQHF
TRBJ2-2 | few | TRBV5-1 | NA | TGCGCCAGCAGCTTGGAGCAGGGGACCGGGGAGCTGTTTTTT | CASSLEQGTGELFF
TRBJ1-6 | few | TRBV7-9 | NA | TGTGCCAGCAGCTTAGACCCAGGGTATTCACCCCTCCACTTT | CASSLDPGYSPLHF
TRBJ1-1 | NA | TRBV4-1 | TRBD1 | TGCGCCAGCAGCCGACCCTCTCTCGGGGACAGGGGAGCTTTCTTT | CASSRPSLGDRGAFF
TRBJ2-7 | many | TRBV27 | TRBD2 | TGTGCCAGCAGTACCCAGGGACTAGCGGGGCCCAGCTCCTACGAGCAGTACTTC | CASSTQGLAGPSSYEQYF
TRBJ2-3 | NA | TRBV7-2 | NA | TGTGCCAGCAGGATTCTCCGGGACCGGGGTACGCAGTATTTT | CASRILRDRGTQYF
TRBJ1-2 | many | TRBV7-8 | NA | TGTGCCAGCAGCTTAGCGCAGGACTATGGCTACACCTTC | CASSLAQDYGYTF
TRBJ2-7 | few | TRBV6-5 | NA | TGTGCCAGCAGTTACAGGAACACCTTCTACGAGCAGTACTTC | CASSYRNTFYEQYF
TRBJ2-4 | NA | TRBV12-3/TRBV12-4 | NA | TGTGCCAGCAGCCCCAGCAGGGTAGCCAAAAACATTCAGTACTTC | CASSPSRVAKNIQYF
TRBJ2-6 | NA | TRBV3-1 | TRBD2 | TGTGCCAGCAGCCAAGTTACAGCGGGGTACTCCTCTGGGGCCAACGTCCTGACTTTC | CASSQVTAGYSSGANVLTF
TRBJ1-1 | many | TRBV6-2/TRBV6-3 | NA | TGTGCCAGCAGTTACCCTCCCTGGGAGGGGTCAGTGAACACTGAAGCTTTCTTT | CASSYPPWEGSVNTEAFF
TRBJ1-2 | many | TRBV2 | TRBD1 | TGTGCCAGCAAAGGGACAGTCTATGGCTACACCTTC | CASKGTVYGYTF
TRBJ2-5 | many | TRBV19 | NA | TGTGCCAGTAGTATAGATCCTGACACCCGGAGGGAGACCCAGTACTTC | CASSIDPDTRRETQYF
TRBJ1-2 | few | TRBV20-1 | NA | TGCAGTGCTAGATGGGGCTACACCTTC | CSARWGYTF
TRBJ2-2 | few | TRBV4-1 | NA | TGCGCCAGCAGCCCCGACGGAATCACCGGGGAGCTGTTTTTT | CASSPDGITGELFF
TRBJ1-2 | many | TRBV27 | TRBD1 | TGTGCCAGCAGTTCCACAGGGGACTATGGCTACACCTTC | CASSSTGDYGYTF
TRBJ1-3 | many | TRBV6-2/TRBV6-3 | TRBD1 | TGTGCCAGCAGACTGGCGGGACAGGCCAACTCTGGAAACACCATATATTTT | CASRLAGQANSGNTIYF
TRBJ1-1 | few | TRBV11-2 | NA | TGTGCCAACAGCCTACAGGGTCTTAGCACTGAAGCTTTCTTT | CANSLQGLSTEAFF
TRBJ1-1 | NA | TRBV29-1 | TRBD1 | TGCAGCGCCCGCCGGGACAGGGGAAACACTGAAGCTTTCTTT | CSARRDRGNTEAFF
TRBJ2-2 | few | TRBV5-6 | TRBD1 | TGTGCCAGCAGCTCGGACAGGGGGATTGTCGGGGAGCTGTTTTTT | CASSSDRGIVGELFF
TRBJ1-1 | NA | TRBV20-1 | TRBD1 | TGCAGTCCCGGCAGGGGGGCCACTGAAGCTTTCTTT | CSPGRGATEAFF
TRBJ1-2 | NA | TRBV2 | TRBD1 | TGTGCCAGCACGATGACAGGGGGAAATGGCTACACCTTC | CASTMTGGNGYTF